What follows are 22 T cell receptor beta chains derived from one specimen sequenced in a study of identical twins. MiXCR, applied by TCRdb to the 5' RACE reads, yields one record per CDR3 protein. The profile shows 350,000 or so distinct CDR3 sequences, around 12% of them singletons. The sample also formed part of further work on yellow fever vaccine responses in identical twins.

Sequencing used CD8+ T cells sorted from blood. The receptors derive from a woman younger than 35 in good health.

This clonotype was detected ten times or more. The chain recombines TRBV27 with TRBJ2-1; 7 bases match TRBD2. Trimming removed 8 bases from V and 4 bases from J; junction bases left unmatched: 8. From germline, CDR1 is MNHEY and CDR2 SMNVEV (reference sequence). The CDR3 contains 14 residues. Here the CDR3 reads CASGGDGTYNEQFF. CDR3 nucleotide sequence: TGTGCCAGCGGGGGGGACGGAACTTACAATGAGCAGTTCTTC.

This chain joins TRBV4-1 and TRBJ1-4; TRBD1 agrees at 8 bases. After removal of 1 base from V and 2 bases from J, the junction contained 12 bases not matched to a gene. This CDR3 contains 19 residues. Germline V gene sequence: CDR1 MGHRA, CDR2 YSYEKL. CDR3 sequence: CASSQVEDREFGTNEKLFF. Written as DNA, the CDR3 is TGCGCCAGCAGCCAAGTTGAGGACAGGGAGTTTGGGACTAATGAAAAACTGTTTTTT.

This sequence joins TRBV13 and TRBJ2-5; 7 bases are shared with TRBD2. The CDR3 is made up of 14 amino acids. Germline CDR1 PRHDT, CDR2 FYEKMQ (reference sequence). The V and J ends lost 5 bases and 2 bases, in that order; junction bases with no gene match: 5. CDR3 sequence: CASSPRTSQETQYF. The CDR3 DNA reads TGTGCCAGCAGCCCCCGGACTAGTCAAGAGACCCAGTACTTC. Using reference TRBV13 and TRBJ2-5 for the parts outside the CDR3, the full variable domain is AAGVIQSPRHLIKEKRETATLKCYPIPRHDTVYWYQQGPGQDPQFLISFYEKMQSDKGSIPDRFSAQQFSDYHSELNMSSLELGDSALYFCASSPRTSQETQYFGPGTRLLVL.

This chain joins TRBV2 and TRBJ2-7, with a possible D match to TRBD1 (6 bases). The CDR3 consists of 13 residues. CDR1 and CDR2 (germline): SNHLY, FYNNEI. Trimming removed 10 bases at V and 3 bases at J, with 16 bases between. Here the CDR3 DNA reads TGTGCCATACTCACAGGGTTGGACTACGAGCAGTACTTC. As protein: CAILTGLDYEQYF.

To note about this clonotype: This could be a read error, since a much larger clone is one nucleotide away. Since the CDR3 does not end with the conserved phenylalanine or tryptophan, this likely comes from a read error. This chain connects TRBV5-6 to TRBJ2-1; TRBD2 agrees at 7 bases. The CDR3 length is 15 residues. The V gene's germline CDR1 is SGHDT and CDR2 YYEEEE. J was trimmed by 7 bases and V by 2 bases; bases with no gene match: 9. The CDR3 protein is CASSLGREWGNEQFL. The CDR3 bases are TGTGCCAGCAGCTTAGGGCGGGAGTGGGGGAATGAGCAGTTCCTC.

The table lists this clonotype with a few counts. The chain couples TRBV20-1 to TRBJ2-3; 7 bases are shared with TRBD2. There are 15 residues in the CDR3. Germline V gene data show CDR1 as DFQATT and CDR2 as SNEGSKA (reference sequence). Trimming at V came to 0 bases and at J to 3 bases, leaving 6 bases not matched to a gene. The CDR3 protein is CSARDGDYPTDTQYF. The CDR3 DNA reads TGCAGTGCTAGAGATGGGGACTACCCAACAGATACGCAGTATTTT.

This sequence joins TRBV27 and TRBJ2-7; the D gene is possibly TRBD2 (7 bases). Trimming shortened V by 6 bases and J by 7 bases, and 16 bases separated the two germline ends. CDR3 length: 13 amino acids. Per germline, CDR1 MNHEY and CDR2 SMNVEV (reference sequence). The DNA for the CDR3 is TGTGCCAGCAGCCTAAGGGGGGGCAGGGAGCAGTACTTC. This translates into CASSLRGGREQYF.

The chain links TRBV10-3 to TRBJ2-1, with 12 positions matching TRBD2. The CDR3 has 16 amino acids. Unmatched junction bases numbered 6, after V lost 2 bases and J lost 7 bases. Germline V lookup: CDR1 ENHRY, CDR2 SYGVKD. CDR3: CAISERSSGGVNEQFF. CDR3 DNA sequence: TGTGCCATCAGTGAGAGGTCTAGCGGGGGGGTTAATGAGCAGTTCTTC.

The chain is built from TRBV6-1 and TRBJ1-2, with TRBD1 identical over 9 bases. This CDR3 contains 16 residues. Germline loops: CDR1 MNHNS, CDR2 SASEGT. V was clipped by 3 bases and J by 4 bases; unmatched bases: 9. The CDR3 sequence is CASSDKTGGLFYGYTF. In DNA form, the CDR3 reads TGTGCCAGCAGTGACAAGACAGGGGGTCTTTTCTATGGCTACACCTTC.

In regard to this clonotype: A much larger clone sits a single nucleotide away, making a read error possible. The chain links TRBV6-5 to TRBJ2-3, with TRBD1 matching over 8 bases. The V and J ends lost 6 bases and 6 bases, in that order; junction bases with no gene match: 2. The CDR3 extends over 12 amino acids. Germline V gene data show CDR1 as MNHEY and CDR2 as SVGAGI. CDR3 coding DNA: TGTGCCAGCAGCCGGGACAGGGATACGCAGTATTTT. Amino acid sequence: CASSRDRDTQYF.

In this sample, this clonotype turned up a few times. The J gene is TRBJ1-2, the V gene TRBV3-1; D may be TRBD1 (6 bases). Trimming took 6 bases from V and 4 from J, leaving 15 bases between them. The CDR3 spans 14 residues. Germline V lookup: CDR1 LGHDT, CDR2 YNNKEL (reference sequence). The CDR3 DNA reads TGTGCCAGCAGTAAGATGGGGGGCACCTATGGCTACACCTTC. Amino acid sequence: CASSKMGGTYGYTF.

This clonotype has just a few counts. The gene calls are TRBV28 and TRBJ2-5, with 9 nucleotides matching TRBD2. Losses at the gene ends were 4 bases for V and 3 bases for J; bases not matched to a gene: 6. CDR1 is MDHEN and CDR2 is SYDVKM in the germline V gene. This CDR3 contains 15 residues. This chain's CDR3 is CASSSRLAGEETQYF. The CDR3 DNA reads TGTGCCAGCAGTTCCCGATTAGCGGGGGAAGAGACCCAGTACTTC.

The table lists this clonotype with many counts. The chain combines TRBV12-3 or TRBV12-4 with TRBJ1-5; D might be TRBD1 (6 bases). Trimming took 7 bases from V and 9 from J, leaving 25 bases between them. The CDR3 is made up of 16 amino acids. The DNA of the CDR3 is TGTGCCAGCACCCCAGGTCCGTCGGGGGCGGGGGGGCCCCAGCATTTT. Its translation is CASTPGPSGAGGPQHF.

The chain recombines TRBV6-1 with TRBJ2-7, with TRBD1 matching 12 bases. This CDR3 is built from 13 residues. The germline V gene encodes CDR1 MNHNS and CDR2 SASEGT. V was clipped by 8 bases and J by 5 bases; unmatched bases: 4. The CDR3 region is CASWGQGADEQYF. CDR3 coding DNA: TGTGCCAGCTGGGGACAGGGGGCTGACGAGCAGTACTTC.

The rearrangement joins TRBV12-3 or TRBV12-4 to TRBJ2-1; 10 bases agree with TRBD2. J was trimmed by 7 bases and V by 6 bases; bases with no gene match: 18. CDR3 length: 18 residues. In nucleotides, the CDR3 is TGTGCCAGCAGCCCCCGTTTAGCGGGAGGTAGTACGGGAAATGAGCAGTTCTTC. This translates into CASSPRLAGGSTGNEQFF.

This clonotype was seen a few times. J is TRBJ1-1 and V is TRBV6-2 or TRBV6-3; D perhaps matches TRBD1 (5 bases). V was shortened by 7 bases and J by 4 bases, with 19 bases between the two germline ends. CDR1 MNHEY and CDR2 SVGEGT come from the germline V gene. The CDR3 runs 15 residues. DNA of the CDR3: TGTGCCAGCACCCTCACAGGCGTTCTGGGCACTGAAGCTTTCTTT. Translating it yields CASTLTGVLGTEAFF.

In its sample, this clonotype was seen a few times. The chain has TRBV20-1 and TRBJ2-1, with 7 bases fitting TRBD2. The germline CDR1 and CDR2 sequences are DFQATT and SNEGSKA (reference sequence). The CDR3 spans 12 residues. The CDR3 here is CRASGLGNEQFF. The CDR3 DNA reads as TGCAGGGCCTCCGGACTAGGCAATGAGCAGTTCTTC.

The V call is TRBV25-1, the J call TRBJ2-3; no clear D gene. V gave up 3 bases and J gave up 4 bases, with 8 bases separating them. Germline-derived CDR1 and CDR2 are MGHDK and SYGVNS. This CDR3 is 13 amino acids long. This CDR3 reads CASSDGPPDTQYF. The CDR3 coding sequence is TGTGCCAGCAGTGATGGGCCGCCAGATACGCAGTATTTT.

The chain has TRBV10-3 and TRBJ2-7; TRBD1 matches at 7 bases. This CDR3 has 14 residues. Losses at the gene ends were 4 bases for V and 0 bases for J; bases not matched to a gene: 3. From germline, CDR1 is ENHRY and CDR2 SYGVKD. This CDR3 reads CAISGGTASYEQYF. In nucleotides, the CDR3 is TGTGCCATCAGTGGGGGGACAGCCTCCTACGAGCAGTACTTC.

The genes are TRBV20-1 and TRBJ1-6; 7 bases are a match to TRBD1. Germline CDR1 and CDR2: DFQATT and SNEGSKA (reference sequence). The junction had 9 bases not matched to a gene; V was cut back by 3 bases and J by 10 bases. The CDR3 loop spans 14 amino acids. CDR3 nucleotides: TGCAGTGCTAGCCACCGGGACAGCATATCACCCCTCCACTTT. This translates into CSASHRDSISPLHF.

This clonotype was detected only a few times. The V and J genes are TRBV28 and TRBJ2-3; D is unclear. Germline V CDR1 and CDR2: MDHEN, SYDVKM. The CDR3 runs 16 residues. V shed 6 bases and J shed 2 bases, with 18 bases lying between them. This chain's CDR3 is CASSRCAGSYTDTQYF. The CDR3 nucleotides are TGTGCCAGCAGCAGATGCGCCGGGTCCTACACAGATACGCAGTATTTT.

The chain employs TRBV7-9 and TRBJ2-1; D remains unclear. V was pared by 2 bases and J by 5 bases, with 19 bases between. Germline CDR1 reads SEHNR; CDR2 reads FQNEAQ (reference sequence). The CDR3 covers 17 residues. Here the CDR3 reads CASSLSVVPPTDNEQFF. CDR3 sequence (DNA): TGTGCCAGCAGCTTATCGGTGGTCCCTCCTACGGACAATGAGCAGTTCTTC.